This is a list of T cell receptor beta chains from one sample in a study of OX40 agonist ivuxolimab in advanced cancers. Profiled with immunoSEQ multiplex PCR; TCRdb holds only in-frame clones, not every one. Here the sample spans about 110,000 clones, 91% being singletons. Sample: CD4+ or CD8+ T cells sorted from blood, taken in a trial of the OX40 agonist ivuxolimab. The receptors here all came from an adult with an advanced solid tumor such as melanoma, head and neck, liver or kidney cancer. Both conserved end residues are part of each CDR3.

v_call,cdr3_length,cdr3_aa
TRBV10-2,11,CASSELDTQYF
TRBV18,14,CASSPMKGNQPQHF
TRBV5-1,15,CASSVGLAGVNIQYF
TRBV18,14,CASSPPSHPETQYF
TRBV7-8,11,CASSPQETQYF
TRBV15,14,CATSKDSGGEKLFF
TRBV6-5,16,CASSYSGLAGVNEQFF
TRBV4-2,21,CASSQEGAGTSGGAYQYEQYF
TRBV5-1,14,CASSLEGRSYEQYF
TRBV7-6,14,CASSLEGQGAEQYF
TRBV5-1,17,CATQRAPGQGRTGELFF
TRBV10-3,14,CAILTGEAGNTIYF
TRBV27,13,CASSLGPQETQYF
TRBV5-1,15,CASSLEGQSSYEQYF
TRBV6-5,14,CASSYGTGGYGYTF
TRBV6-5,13,CASSYSRGDEQYF
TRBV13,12,CASSPEGGELFF
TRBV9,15,CASSGGGLNTYEQYF
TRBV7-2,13,CASSGTFTDTQYF
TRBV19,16,CASRTSRLGGHEKLFF
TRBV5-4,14,CASSVVGGALGYTF
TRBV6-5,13,CASTPPGQGPQRF
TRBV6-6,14,CASSLRLAGDTQYF
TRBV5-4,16,CASSSKTSGSTDTQYF
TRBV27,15,CASNGGGSSYNEQFF
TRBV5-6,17,CASSPPGTGGGVYGYTF
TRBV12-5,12,CASGLAGTEAFF
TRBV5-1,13,CASSLEGESGYTF
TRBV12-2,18,CASRLGRDRGRWGYGYTF
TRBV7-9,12,CASSLRSDTQYF
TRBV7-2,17,CASSATSSGGTSYEQYF
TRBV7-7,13,CASSLGQGETQYF
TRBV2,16,CASTSTVGQGTTPLHF
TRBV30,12,CAWSSGNTEAFF
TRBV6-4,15,CASSLRPAGNNEQFF
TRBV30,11,CAWSHSIEQFF
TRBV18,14,CASSPGQGFQPQHF
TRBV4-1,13,CASSHRLGRGAFF
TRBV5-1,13,CASSLADMYEQYF
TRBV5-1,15,CASCEPSGGRETQYF
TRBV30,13,CAWTRQGAEKLFF
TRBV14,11,CASRRSGELFF
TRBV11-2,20,CASSLDLGTSFRKPYNEQFF
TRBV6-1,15,CASSVQGPGSDTQYF
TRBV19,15,CASITHAGPNYGYTF
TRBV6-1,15,CASRGQLSGANVLTF